This T cell receptor (beta chain) was observed in a study of beta chain features in type 1 diabetes. V was shortened by 4 bases and J by 1 base, with 12 bases between the two germline ends. The CDR3 covers 15 residues. From germline, CDR1 is SGHAT and CDR2 FQNNGV. Expressed TCRB transcripts were sequenced, since all the RNA that had been isolated was reverse transcribed. Naive, central memory and regulatory T cell samples yielded around 3.6 million reads on average. TCRdb's copy holds only in-frame clones and misses some; the assay was immunoSEQ multiplex PCR. This sample has hundreds of thousands of clones, with about a sixth found just once. To note about this clone: The target antigen is unknown.

Broader study findings: Insertions were fewer and deletions more numerous at VDJ junctions in type 1 diabetes patients. Whether HLA type affects TCRB rearrangement stayed undetermined in the present work. A moderate, significant TCRB CDR3 shortening appeared in type 1 diabetes across four CD4+ subsets.

Input material: naive CD4+ T cells from blood. The TCR originated in a woman younger than 30 in good health. The chain employs TRBV11-2 and TRBJ2-3, with D perhaps TRBD1 or TRBD2 (5 bases each). Here the CDR3 DNA reads TGTGCCAGCAGCTCACGAGGGGCTGGCACAGATACGCAGTATTTT. This translates into CASSSRGAGTDTQYF.